These T cell receptor beta chains were read from a single sample in a study of T-cell reconstitution after alpha-beta-depleted transplantation in children. One entry per CDR3 protein results from TCRdb running MiXCR on the PCR reads. The data show fewer than 750,000 distinct CDR3 sequences, more than 20% seen once. The sample was PBMCs, mostly from graft donor cells, taken 360 days after TCRalphabeta/CD19-depleted stem cell transplant. The receptors derive from a boy less than two years old who had a stem cell transplant for acute myeloid leukemia, so the T cells may come from the graft donor. The CDR3 runs from the conserved cysteine through the conserved F or W. A D gene is named only where the DNA matches it firmly. Expanded clones get a size class; other rows say once, few or many, or leave the size out.

TRBJ1-2 NA TRBV7-8 TRBD1 TGTGCCAGCAGATTAGGACAGGGGGGCGGCTACACCTTC CASRLGQGGGYTF
TRBJ1-4 NA TRBV5-5 NA TGTGCCAGCAGCCTCCGAGTTGCAACTAATGAAAAACTGTTTTTT CASSLRVATNEKLFF
TRBJ1-5 NA TRBV6-5 TRBD1 TGTGCCAGCAGTTACGCAGACGACAGGGAACATCAGCCCCAGCATTTT CASSYADDREHQPQHF
TRBJ1-5 NA TRBV30 TRBD1 TGTGCCTGGAGTGCCGGACAGGTTAATCAGCCCCAGCATTTT CAWSAGQVNQPQHF
TRBJ2-7 NA TRBV7-2 TRBD1 TGTGCCAGCAGCTTCCGGGACAGGAATTACGAGCAGTACTTC CASSFRDRNYEQYF
TRBJ2-4 NA TRBV20-1 TRBD2 TGCAGTGCGCCGACTAGCGGGGGGGCAAAAAACATTCAGTACTTC CSAPTSGGAKNIQYF
TRBJ2-1 many TRBV24-1 NA TGTGCCACCAGTGATTACGGGATGGACGTTCTAAGGATCTTC CATSDYGMDVLRIF
TRBJ1-1 many TRBV7-2 NA TGTGCCAGCAGCTTAACCGGAGCTTTCTTT CASSLTGAFF
TRBJ2-1 NA TRBV20-1 TRBD2 TGCAGTGCTAGAGATCTTCGGGGGGTCTTCCATGAGCAGTTCTTC CSARDLRGVFHEQFF
TRBJ2-3 NA TRBV12-3/TRBV12-4 TRBD1 TGTGCCAGCAGTCAGGGGGCAGATACGCAGTATTTT CASSQGADTQYF
TRBJ2-3 many TRBV20-1 TRBD1 TGCAGTGCCCCGGATGACAGGGGACTCACAGATACGCAGTATTTT CSAPDDRGLTDTQYF
TRBJ2-5 NA TRBV20-1 TRBD2 TGCAGTGCGGGTAGCGGGGGCCAAGAGACCCAGTACTTC CSAGSGGQETQYF
TRBJ2-1 NA TRBV7-9 NA TGTGCCAGCAGCTTAGCGGGGAAGGTGTTCTTC CASSLAGKVFF
TRBJ2-5 many TRBV5-6 NA TGTGCCAGCAGCTTCTTCGGTCGTCAAGAGACCCAGTACTTC CASSFFGRQETQYF
TRBJ1-3 NA TRBV20-1 NA TGCAGTGCTAGGAAGAGGGGGGGGAGGGACACCATATATTTT CSARKRGGRDTIYF
TRBJ2-5 many TRBV20-1 NA TGCAGTGGCCGAGGGCTACAAGAGACCCAGTACTTC CSGRGLQETQYF
TRBJ1-1 NA TRBV7-3 TRBD1 TGTGCCAGCAGCTCGGGACAGCCGACTGAAGCTTTCTTT CASSSGQPTEAFF
TRBJ2-7 NA TRBV7-9 TRBD1 TGTGCCAGCAGCTTGGACAGGGGCTTCTACGAGCAGTACTTC CASSLDRGFYEQYF
TRBJ1-6 many TRBV6-5 NA TGTGCCAGCAGTTACACCCCTAGCACCGCTTATAATTCACCCCTCCACTTT CASSYTPSTAYNSPLHF
TRBJ2-3 NA TRBV6-5 NA TGTGCCAGCAGGGGAAATGCAGATACGCAGTATTTT CASRGNADTQYF
TRBJ2-5 many TRBV29-1 TRBD2 TGCAGCGTTGATGGGGAGGGGACCCAGTACTTC CSVDGEGTQYF
TRBJ2-1 NA TRBV7-2 NA TGTGCCTCCGGAGGTTTCGGGGGTAATGAGCAGTTCTTC CASGGFGGNEQFF
TRBJ2-1 NA TRBV5-6 TRBD2 TGTGCCAGCAGCTTGGCCGAAGGGACTAGTAAGTTCTTC CASSLAEGTSKFF
TRBJ2-5 few TRBV20-1 TRBD1 TGCAGTGCTAGGGCGGACAGGGGATTAGCGGGGACCCAGTACTTC CSARADRGLAGTQYF
TRBJ2-1 NA TRBV6-2/TRBV6-3 TRBD2 TGTGCCAGCATTATAGCGGGGGCCTCCTACAATGAGCAGTTCTTC CASIIAGASYNEQFF
TRBJ2-3 few TRBV7-2 NA TGTGCCAGCAGCAGAGGGAAAGCGGAGACAGATACGCAGTATTTT CASSRGKAETDTQYF
TRBJ1-1 NA TRBV20-1 TRBD1 TGCAGTGCGCCCCCGTGGGACAGGGGGAACACTGAAGCTTTCTTT CSAPPWDRGNTEAFF
TRBJ2-5 few TRBV20-1 TRBD1 TGCAGTGCTAGAGACAGGGGGCTGATCACGCAAGAGACCCAGTACTTC CSARDRGLITQETQYF